The rows below give T cell receptor beta chains drawn from one sample of a study of blood T cell repertoires in COVID-19. Generated by immunoSEQ multiplex PCR, the TCRdb table keeps only in-frame clones and is missing some. The data contain almost 65,000 clones, 70% to 90% of them singletons. Sequencing was done on a sample of PBMCs or T cells enriched from blood (not recorded which). These receptors were taken from a woman in her forties who had recovered from COVID-19. Both conserved end residues are part of each CDR3. Fields, in order: V gene, clone size, D gene, J gene, CDR3 protein, CDR3 DNA. D genes are given only for firm matches. The size entry is marked missing in some rows and otherwise reads once, few, many or a size class.

v_call: TRBV4-1; clone_size: -; d_call: -; j_call: TRBJ2-5; cdr3_aa: CASSQDSAGEETQYF; cdr3_nt: TGCGCCAGCAGCCAAGATTCTGCAGGGGAAGAGACCCAGTACTTC
v_call: TRBV11-2; clone_size: once; d_call: TRBD1; j_call: TRBJ2-3; cdr3_aa: CASSSGQGPDTQYF; cdr3_nt: TGTGCCAGCAGCTCCGGACAGGGCCCAGATACGCAGTATTTT
v_call: TRBV27; clone_size: -; d_call: TRBD1; j_call: TRBJ2-3; cdr3_aa: CASSLPGQGADTQYF; cdr3_nt: TGTGCCAGCAGTTTACCAGGACAGGGGGCAGATACGCAGTATTTT
v_call: TRBV5-1; clone_size: -; d_call: -; j_call: TRBJ2-7; cdr3_aa: CASSLVQGSYEQYF; cdr3_nt: TGCGCCAGCAGCTTGGTGCAGGGGTCCTACGAGCAGTACTTC
v_call: TRBV6-5; clone_size: -; d_call: TRBD1; j_call: TRBJ2-7; cdr3_aa: CASTLTGGGYEQYF; cdr3_nt: TGTGCCAGCACCCTGACAGGGGGCGGGTACGAGCAGTACTTC
v_call: TRBV12-3/TRBV12-4; clone_size: -; d_call: -; j_call: TRBJ2-2; cdr3_aa: CASSLGGGELFF; cdr3_nt: TGTGCCAGCAGTTTAGGCGGCGGGGAGCTGTTTTTT
v_call: TRBV7-2; clone_size: -; d_call: -; j_call: TRBJ2-7; cdr3_aa: CASSGSLGSYEQYF; cdr3_nt: TGTGCCAGCAGCGGGAGTCTGGGCTCCTACGAGCAGTACTTC
v_call: TRBV6-4; clone_size: -; d_call: -; j_call: TRBJ1-5; cdr3_aa: CPEAAPSYQPQHF; cdr3_nt: TGTCCGGAGGCAGCCCCATCCTATCAGCCCCAGCATTTT
v_call: TRBV5-8; clone_size: once; d_call: -; j_call: TRBJ1-2; cdr3_aa: CASSLWPEVSYGYTF; cdr3_nt: TGTGCCAGCAGCTTGTGGCCGGAGGTGAGCTATGGCTACACCTTC
v_call: TRBV4-1; clone_size: -; d_call: TRBD2; j_call: TRBJ2-7; cdr3_aa: CASSQQLAGGFYEQYF; cdr3_nt: TGCGCCAGCAGCCAGCAGCTAGCGGGGGGATTCTACGAGCAGTACTTC
v_call: TRBV12-5; clone_size: -; d_call: -; j_call: TRBJ1-1; cdr3_aa: CASGWPQGLGTEAFF; cdr3_nt: TGTGCTAGTGGTTGGCCACAGGGTTTGGGCACTGAAGCTTTCTTT
v_call: TRBV20-1; clone_size: -; d_call: -; j_call: TRBJ1-3; cdr3_aa: CSASGYPGDLGNTIYF; cdr3_nt: TGCAGTGCTAGTGGGTACCCAGGGGATCTTGGAAACACCATATATTTT
v_call: TRBV7-9; clone_size: -; d_call: -; j_call: TRBJ2-4; cdr3_aa: CASQGLAKNIQYF; cdr3_nt: TGTGCCAGCCAGGGGCTAGCCAAAAACATTCAGTACTTC
v_call: TRBV27; clone_size: -; d_call: -; j_call: TRBJ1-1; cdr3_aa: CASSLGRVNTEAFF; cdr3_nt: TGTGCCAGCAGTTTAGGCAGGGTGAACACTGAAGCTTTCTTT
v_call: TRBV12-5; clone_size: -; d_call: TRBD1; j_call: TRBJ2-7; cdr3_aa: CASGSLTGSNEQYF; cdr3_nt: TGTGCTAGTGGTTCTTTGACAGGGAGCAACGAGCAGTACTTC
v_call: TRBV3-1/TRBV3-2; clone_size: -; d_call: TRBD2; j_call: TRBJ2-1; cdr3_aa: CASSQIASGAYNEQFF; cdr3_nt: TGTGCCAGCAGCCAAATAGCTAGCGGTGCCTACAATGAGCAGTTCTTC
v_call: TRBV12-5; clone_size: -; d_call: -; j_call: TRBJ2-5; cdr3_aa: CASRDWSYETQYF; cdr3_nt: TGTGCTAGCCGGGACTGGTCTTACGAGACCCAGTACTTC
v_call: TRBV12-5; clone_size: -; d_call: TRBD1; j_call: TRBJ1-1; cdr3_aa: CASGLGQGSAEAFF; cdr3_nt: TGTGCTAGTGGTCTGGGACAGGGGAGCGCTGAAGCTTTCTTT
v_call: TRBV7-9; clone_size: once; d_call: -; j_call: TRBJ2-5; cdr3_aa: CASSYTGTRETQYF; cdr3_nt: TGTGCCAGCAGCTATACAGGGACGAGGGAGACCCAGTACTTC
v_call: TRBV7-9; clone_size: -; d_call: TRBD1; j_call: TRBJ2-1; cdr3_aa: CASSQGLGTGIRNEQFF; cdr3_nt: TGTGCCAGCAGCCAGGGTCTCGGGACAGGGATCCGGAATGAGCAGTTCTTC